This T cell receptor beta chain was sequenced during a study of CD8+ T cells in alopecia areata. Study-level findings and limits: Many expanded lesional clones persisted in scalp and blood during tofacitinib. Affected scalp, especially in alopecia totalis/universalis, had a higher clonality than normal scalp did.

Points on this clone: The antigen remains unidentified.

Treatment denoted: oral pan-JAK inhibitor, 5-10 mg twice daily. RNA was isolated and reverse transcribed to cDNA, the sequencing template. Profiled with immunoSEQ multiplex PCR; TCRdb holds only in-frame clones, not every one. The sample records approximately 210,000 clones, approximately 61% being singletons. CDR3 size: 18 residues. Looked up from germline, CDR1 is SGHDN and CDR2 is FVKESK. Trimming removed 2 bases from V and 0 bases from J, with 14 bases in between. Sequencing used CD4+ T cells sorted from blood, obtained at week 24, from a patient treated with tofacitinib. The genes are TRBV14 and TRBJ2-6; D is possibly TRBD1 or TRBD2 (5 bases each). This receptor was taken from a human donor with alopecia areata. The CDR3: CASSQWAGRSSGANVLTF. CDR3 DNA sequence: TGTGCCAGCAGCCAATGGGCAGGGAGAAGCTCTGGGGCCAACGTCCTGACTTTC.